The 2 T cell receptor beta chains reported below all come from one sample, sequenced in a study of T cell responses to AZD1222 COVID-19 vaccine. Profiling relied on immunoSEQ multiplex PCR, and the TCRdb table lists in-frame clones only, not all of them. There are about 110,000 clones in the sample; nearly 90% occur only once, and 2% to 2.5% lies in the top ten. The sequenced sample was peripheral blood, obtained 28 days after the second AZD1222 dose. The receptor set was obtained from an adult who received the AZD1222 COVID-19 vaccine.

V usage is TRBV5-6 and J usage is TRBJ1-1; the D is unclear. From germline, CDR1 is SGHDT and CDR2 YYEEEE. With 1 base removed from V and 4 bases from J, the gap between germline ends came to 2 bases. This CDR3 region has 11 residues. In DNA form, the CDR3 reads TGTGCCAGCAGCTTGTTCACTGAAGCTTTCTTT. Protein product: CASSLFTEAFF. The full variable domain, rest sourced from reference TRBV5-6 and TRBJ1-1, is DAGVTQSPTHLIKTRGQQVTLRCSPKSGHDTVSWYQQALGQGPQFIFQYYEEEERQRGNFPDRFSGHQFPNYSSELNVNALLLGDSALYLCASSLFTEAFFGQGTRLTVV.

CDR3 residues: CASSEARSGANVLTF. CDR3 DNA: TGTGCCAGCAGTGAAGCGAGGTCTGGGGCCAACGTCCTGACTTTC. V is TRBV2 and J is TRBJ2-6, with D unresolved. The V and J ends lost 0 bases and 1 base respectively, with 4 bases between them. This CDR3 comprises 15 residues. The germline V gene has CDR1 SNHLY and CDR2 FYNNEI.